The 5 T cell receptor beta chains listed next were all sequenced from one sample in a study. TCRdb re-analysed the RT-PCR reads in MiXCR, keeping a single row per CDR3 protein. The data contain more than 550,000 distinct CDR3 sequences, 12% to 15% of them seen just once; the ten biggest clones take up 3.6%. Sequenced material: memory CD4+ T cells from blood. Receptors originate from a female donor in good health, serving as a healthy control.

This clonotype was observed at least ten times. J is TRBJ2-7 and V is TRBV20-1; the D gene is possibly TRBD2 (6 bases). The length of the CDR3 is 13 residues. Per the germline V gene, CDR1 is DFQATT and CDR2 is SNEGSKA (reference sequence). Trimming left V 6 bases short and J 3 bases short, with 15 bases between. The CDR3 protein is CSAAGLRNYEQYF. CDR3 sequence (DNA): TGCAGTGCCGCGGGATTGAGGAACTACGAGCAGTACTTC.

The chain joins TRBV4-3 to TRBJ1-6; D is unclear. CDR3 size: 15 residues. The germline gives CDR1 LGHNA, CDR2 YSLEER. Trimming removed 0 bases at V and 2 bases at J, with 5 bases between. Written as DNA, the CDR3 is TGCGCCAGCAGCCAAGATGGAACCTATAATTCACCCCTCCACTTT. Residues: CASSQDGTYNSPLHF.

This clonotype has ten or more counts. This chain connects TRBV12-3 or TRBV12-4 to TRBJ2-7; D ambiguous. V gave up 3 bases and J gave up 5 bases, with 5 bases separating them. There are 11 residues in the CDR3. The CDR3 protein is CASSFLHEQYF. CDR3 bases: TGTGCCAGCAGTTTTCTCCACGAGCAGTACTTC.

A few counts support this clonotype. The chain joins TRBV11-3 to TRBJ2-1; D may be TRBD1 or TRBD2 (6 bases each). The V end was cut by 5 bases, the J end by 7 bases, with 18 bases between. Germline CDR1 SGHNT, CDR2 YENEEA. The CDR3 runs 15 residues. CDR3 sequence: CASSTNGGSLNEQFF. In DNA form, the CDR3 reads TGTGCCAGCAGCACCAACGGGGGCTCCCTTAATGAGCAGTTCTTC.

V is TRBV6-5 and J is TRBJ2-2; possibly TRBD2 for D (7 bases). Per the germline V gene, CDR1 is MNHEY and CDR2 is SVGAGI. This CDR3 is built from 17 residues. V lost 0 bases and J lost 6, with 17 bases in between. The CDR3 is CASSYSFPGGPPGELFF. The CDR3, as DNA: TGTGCCAGCAGTTACTCTTTCCCGGGGGGCCCCCCCGGGGAGCTGTTTTTT.